One TCR beta chain is described in this entry. This clone was recorded a few times. No antigen is known for it. Mismatch with germline at one junction end may stem from a read error. The sample belongs to a study of OX40 agonist ivuxolimab in advanced cancers. In terms of the full investigation: The costimulatory receptor OX40 (CD134) was targeted by ivuxolimab, a fully human IgG2 agonistic monoclonal antibody. The monotherapy dose-escalation portion (N of about 50 patients) of the phase I ivuxolimab trial is reported in the paper. Partial responses were achieved by three dose-escalation patients, of whom one had hepatocellular carcinoma and two had cutaneous melanoma. Patients were allowed to have had prior anti-PD-1, anti-PD-L1 or anti-CTLA-4 therapy, and around 43% of the dose-escalation patients had been treated with checkpoint inhibitors. The dose-escalation cohort was 82.7% male with a mean age of roughly 60 years, ranging from roughly 20 to 80. The point of sequencing TCRbeta in the periphery was to test whether ivuxolimab changed TCR sequence diversity and drove clonal T-cell expansion. Among the 52 dose-escalation patients, around 20 had hepatocellular carcinoma, roughly 15 melanoma, 9 renal cell carcinoma and 9 head and neck cancer. Intravenous ivuxolimab was administered to patients every 2 weeks at six dose levels: 0.01, 0.1, 0.3, 1.5, 3 and 10 mg/kg. General findings and caveats noted by the study authors: On average, CD8+ T cells showed more expanded clones than CD4+ T cells after ivuxolimab. At doses from 0.1 to 3.0 mg/kg, clonal expansion was seen in both CD4+ and CD8+ blood T cells between baseline and week 6. Low levels of normalized T-cell clonal expansion were also shown by some nonresponding patients. Antigen specificity was not determined for the clonally expanded peripheral T cells. Partial responders in the 0.1-3.0 mg/kg groups had among the lowest normalized peripheral clonal expansion, especially among CD8+ T cells.

From the germline V gene (reference sequence), CDR1 is LNHNV and CDR2 is YYDKDF. The CDR3 holds 13 amino acids from the cysteine to the phenylalanine. Only the CDR3 region is kept as DNA, spanning 39 bases read in frame from base 1. For sequencing of the TCRbeta CDR3 region, genomic DNA was extracted from the sorted cells. The immunoSEQ Assay was used for sequencing of TCRbeta CDR3 regions. TCRdb limited this immuneACCESS table to in-frame rearrangements with V and J called. A share of clones is missing; checked studies link under half to unresolved V genes, and the rest is unexplained. The sample records around 81,000 clones, under 90% of which are singletons. The ten most abundant clones make up approximately 7% of the sample. Patients with autoimmune disease history or receiving systemic immunosuppression were excluded from the trial. Peripheral blood for TCR sequencing was collected from all dose cohorts at baseline, on cycle 4 day 1, and on cycle 7 day 1. The samples were taken from a phase I, first-in-human, multicenter, open-label dose-escalation trial of ivuxolimab. Adults with locally advanced or metastatic head and neck squamous cell, hepatocellular, melanoma or renal cell carcinoma were enrolled in the trial. Before TCR sequencing, CD4+ and CD8+ T cells were separately sorted from peripheral blood.

The origin of this receptor is an adult with an advanced solid tumor such as melanoma, head and neck, liver or kidney cancer. This receptor chain uses TRBV15 and TRBJ2-7; TRBD2 is a possible D gene, resting on 6 matching bases. Sequences were derived from CD4+ or CD8+ T cells sorted from blood, sampled in a trial of the OX40 agonist ivuxolimab. This receptor has the CDR3 CATSRDLQRVKDF. The DNA sequence follows: TGTGCCACCAGCAGAGACCTCCAGCGGGTTAAGGACTTC.